This TCR beta chain was identified during a study of identifying expanded T cells in peripheral blood. CDR3 length: 15 residues. Germline lookup yields CDR1 SGDLS and CDR2 YYNGEE. With V trimmed by 0 bases and J by 5 bases, 6 bases remained unmatched. Sequenced by immunoSEQ multiplex PCR; TCRdb stores in-frame clones only, minus some. Of around 91,000 clones listed, approximately 88% were seen once; the top ten hold roughly 4%. The clonotype originates from a person aged 18 to 75 in good health. The sequencing input was blood. The chain has TRBV9 and TRBJ2-5; 8 nucleotides align to TRBD1. CDR3 DNA: TGTGCCAGCAGCGTAGGTCAGGGGGCAGGGGAGACCCAGTACTTC. Its protein product is CASSVGQGAGETQYF.